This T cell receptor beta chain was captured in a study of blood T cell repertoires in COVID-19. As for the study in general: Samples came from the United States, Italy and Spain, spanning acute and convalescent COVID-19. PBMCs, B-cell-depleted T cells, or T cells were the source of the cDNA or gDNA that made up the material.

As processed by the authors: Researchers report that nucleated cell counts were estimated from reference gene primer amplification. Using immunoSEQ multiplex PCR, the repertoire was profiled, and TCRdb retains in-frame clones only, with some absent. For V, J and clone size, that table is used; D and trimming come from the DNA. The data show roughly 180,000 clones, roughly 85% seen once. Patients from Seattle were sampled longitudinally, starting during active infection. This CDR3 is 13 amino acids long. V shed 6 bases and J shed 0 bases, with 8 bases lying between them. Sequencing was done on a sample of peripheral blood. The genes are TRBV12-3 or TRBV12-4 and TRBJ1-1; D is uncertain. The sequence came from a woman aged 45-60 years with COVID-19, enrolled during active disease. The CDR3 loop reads CASSPAVNTEAFF. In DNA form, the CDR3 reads TGTGCCAGCAGCCCCGCAGTGAACACTGAAGCTTTCTTT.